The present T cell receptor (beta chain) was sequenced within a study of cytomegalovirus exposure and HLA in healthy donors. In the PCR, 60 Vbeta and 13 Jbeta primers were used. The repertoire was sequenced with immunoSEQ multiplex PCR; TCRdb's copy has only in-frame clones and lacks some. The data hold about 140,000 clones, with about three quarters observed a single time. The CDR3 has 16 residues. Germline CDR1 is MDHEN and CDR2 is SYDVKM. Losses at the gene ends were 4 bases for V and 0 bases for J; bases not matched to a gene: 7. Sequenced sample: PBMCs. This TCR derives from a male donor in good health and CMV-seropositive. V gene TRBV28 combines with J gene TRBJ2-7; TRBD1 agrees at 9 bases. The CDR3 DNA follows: TGTGCCAGCAGTTCCACCGGGACAGGGAGCTCCTACGAGCAGTACTTC. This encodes CASSSTGTGSSYEQYF.